The source of this T cell receptor (beta chain) is a study of T cell repertoires in cytomegalovirus infection (dated by TCRdb to about 2019). About the study as a whole: The HLA type of each donor mattered for the analysis, because public TCR beta signatures pointed to carriage of CMV infection along with the matching HLA type. The paper as a whole reports these results and caveats: The ex vivo response was dominated by HLA-C-restricted CMV-specific TCR beta clonotypes, which also provided the single most frequent clonotype in two of eight donors. Carriers of CMV infection plus the relevant HLA type were discriminated by the cumulative frequency of public TCR beta family members in the study cohort and in an independent approximately 360-donor cohort.

These reads were obtained on an Illumina HiSeq 1500. TCRdb took the public reads, trimmed them with fastp at Q25, ran MiXCR for clone calling and kept in-frame beta chains. Every entry covers one CDR3 protein and lists the most common genes and DNA from its rows. The sample table shows around 450,000 distinct CDR3 sequences, and approximately 31% are seen once. Around 13% of the sample goes to the ten largest clones. This clonotype has ten or more counts. The antigen this receptor binds is unknown. No base quality values were provided; no much bigger clone lies one nucleotide off. The CDR3 sequence holds 15 residues, the cysteine and phenylalanine included. Of the read, only the CDR3 DNA is kept; its 45 bases are in frame from base 1. V and J lose 8 bases and 4 bases, and a span of 17 bases separates them. Based on the germline V gene, the CDR1 and CDR2 sequences are SGHAT and FQNNGV.

The sample taken for sequencing was PBMCs. The sequence links TRBV11-2 to TRBJ1-4, with the D gene uncertain. This sequence was found in a human donor in good health (CMV status not recorded). Some clones in this sample may be carry-over from other donors' samples. The DNA sequence reads TGTGCCAGCCGAAAACTGGTAGCGGGTAATGAAAAACTGTTTTTT. Translated, it gives CASRKLVAGNEKLFF.